This T cell receptor (beta chain) came from a study of blood T cell repertoires in COVID-19. The method was immunoSEQ multiplex PCR; TCRdb's version includes in-frame clones alone and lacks a portion of them. Of 150,000 to 200,000 clones in the sample, roughly 80% were seen once. Cohort placement rested on clinical history that participants reported themselves. Germline CDR1 SGHDT, CDR2 YYEEEE. Trimming shortened V by 1 base and J by 6 bases, and 11 bases separated the two germline ends. The CDR3 is 13 residues long. The rearrangement links TRBV5-6 to TRBJ2-7; D remains ambiguous. The source material was PBMCs or T cells enriched from blood (not recorded which). The source is a woman aged 60-75 years who had recovered from COVID-19. The CDR3 coding sequence is TGTGCCAGCAGCTTGTACTCTGTCGGCGAGCAGTACTTC. This encodes CASSLYSVGEQYF.